This is a list of T cell receptor beta chains from one sample in a study of response to subunit inactivated influenza vaccine. TCRdb passed the RT-PCR reads through MiXCR, listing each CDR3 protein once. The repertoire has around 480,000 distinct CDR3 sequences, 16% of them found once; the top ten carry 2.5% to 3.5%. The sequences come from CD4+ T cells sorted from PBMCs, collected roughly 24 months after vaccination. The receptors come from a man between 50 and 69 years old who received an inactivated influenza vaccine. The CDR3 runs from the conserved cysteine through the conserved F or W. The order of the fields is clone size, V gene, D gene, J gene, CDR3 DNA, CDR3 protein. D genes are given only for firm matches. Clone size, where shown, is once, few, many, or a class for clones that have expanded.

abundance: -; v_gene: TRBV14; d_gene: -; j_gene: TRBJ2-3; CDR3nt: TGTGCCAGCAGCCAATCCAATCGCGGAGATACGCAGTATTTT; CDR3aa: CASSQSNRGDTQYF
abundance: -; v_gene: TRBV5-5; d_gene: TRBD2; j_gene: TRBJ2-1; CDR3nt: TGTGCCAGCAGCTTGTATTCCCTGAGGCTAGCGGATAATGAGCAGTTCTTC; CDR3aa: CASSLYSLRLADNEQFF
abundance: -; v_gene: TRBV4-3; d_gene: -; j_gene: TRBJ2-5; CDR3nt: TGCGCCAGCAGCCCTAGGGGACACCGCCAAGAGACCCAGTACTTC; CDR3aa: CASSPRGHRQETQYF
abundance: few; v_gene: TRBV5-1; d_gene: TRBD1; j_gene: TRBJ2-7; CDR3nt: TGCGCCAGCAGCTTAGGACAGGAGCCCTCCTACGAGCAGTACTTC; CDR3aa: CASSLGQEPSYEQYF
abundance: -; v_gene: TRBV12-3/TRBV12-4; d_gene: -; j_gene: TRBJ1-6; CDR3nt: TGTGCCAGCAGTCGCTCAGGGAACTCACCCCTCCACTTT; CDR3aa: CASSRSGNSPLHF
abundance: -; v_gene: TRBV4-2; d_gene: -; j_gene: TRBJ2-7; CDR3nt: TGTGCCAGCAGCCAGTCCCTTGCGGGTCCCTCCTACGAGCAGTACTTC; CDR3aa: CASSQSLAGPSYEQYF
abundance: few; v_gene: TRBV20-1; d_gene: -; j_gene: TRBJ1-1; CDR3nt: TGCAGCGCCCCCCATAACACTGAAGCTTTCTTT; CDR3aa: CSAPHNTEAFF
abundance: many; v_gene: TRBV20-1; d_gene: TRBD1; j_gene: TRBJ1-1; CDR3nt: TGCAGTGCTAGAACAGGGGGCTCGAACACTGAAGCTTTCTTT; CDR3aa: CSARTGGSNTEAFF
abundance: -; v_gene: TRBV12-3/TRBV12-4; d_gene: -; j_gene: TRBJ1-1; CDR3nt: TGTGCCAGCAGTCGAACCTGTATGAACACTGAAGCTTTCTTT; CDR3aa: CASSRTCMNTEAFF
abundance: -; v_gene: TRBV4-2; d_gene: -; j_gene: TRBJ2-2; CDR3nt: TGTGCCAGCAGCCAAGTAGAGGGTCCCGGGGAGCTGTTTTTT; CDR3aa: CASSQVEGPGELFF
abundance: few; v_gene: TRBV10-3; d_gene: -; j_gene: TRBJ1-4; CDR3nt: TGTGCCATCAGCTCCCTTGGGGGAGAAAAACTGTTTTTT; CDR3aa: CAISSLGGEKLFF
abundance: few; v_gene: TRBV27; d_gene: -; j_gene: TRBJ2-1; CDR3nt: TGTGCCAGCAGTTTATTTGGGTATGAGCAGTTCTTC; CDR3aa: CASSLFGYEQFF
abundance: -; v_gene: TRBV20-1; d_gene: -; j_gene: TRBJ2-2; CDR3nt: TGCAGTGCGGAGGGAATCGGGGAGCTGTTTTTT; CDR3aa: CSAEGIGELFF
abundance: -; v_gene: TRBV29-1; d_gene: TRBD1; j_gene: TRBJ1-2; CDR3nt: TGCAGCGCCGCCTTGTCAGGGGGCCGTAACTATGGCTACACCTTC; CDR3aa: CSAALSGGRNYGYTF
abundance: few; v_gene: TRBV24-1; d_gene: -; j_gene: TRBJ2-5; CDR3nt: TGTGCCACCAGTGTATTTCAGGGGCCTCAGTACCAAGAGACCCAGTACTTC; CDR3aa: CATSVFQGPQYQETQYF
abundance: few; v_gene: TRBV20-1; d_gene: -; j_gene: TRBJ1-2; CDR3nt: TGCAGTGCTAGTCTCGGTAGCAACTATGGCTACACCTTC; CDR3aa: CSASLGSNYGYTF
abundance: -; v_gene: TRBV9; d_gene: TRBD2; j_gene: TRBJ2-5; CDR3nt: TGTGCCAGCAGCGTAGGCCCTCCGGGACTAGCTAACTGGCAAGAGACCCAGTACTTC; CDR3aa: CASSVGPPGLANWQETQYF
abundance: -; v_gene: TRBV2; d_gene: TRBD2; j_gene: TRBJ2-7; CDR3nt: TGTGCCAGCAGCTTCTTGGGGACTAGCGGGAAGGCGGAGCAGTACTTC; CDR3aa: CASSFLGTSGKAEQYF
abundance: -; v_gene: TRBV12-3/TRBV12-4; d_gene: TRBD2; j_gene: TRBJ2-1; CDR3nt: TGTGCCAGCAGTTTAGCGGGCGGGCTAGCGGGATACAATGAGCAGTTCTTC; CDR3aa: CASSLAGGLAGYNEQFF
abundance: few; v_gene: TRBV4-2; d_gene: -; j_gene: TRBJ1-1; CDR3nt: TGTGCCAGCAGCCAAGATGGAGGGGGACTGCGGAACACTGAAGCTTTCTTT; CDR3aa: CASSQDGGGLRNTEAFF
abundance: few; v_gene: TRBV6-2/TRBV6-3; d_gene: TRBD2; j_gene: TRBJ2-3; CDR3nt: TGTGCCAGCAACCCTAGCGGGAGCACAGATACGCAGTATTTT; CDR3aa: CASNPSGSTDTQYF
abundance: -; v_gene: TRBV12-3/TRBV12-4; d_gene: TRBD2; j_gene: TRBJ2-2; CDR3nt: TGTGCCAGCAGAATGTCGGGAGGGCCCCTGACCGGGGAGCTGTTTTTT; CDR3aa: CASRMSGGPLTGELFF
abundance: -; v_gene: TRBV5-1; d_gene: TRBD1; j_gene: TRBJ1-1; CDR3nt: TGCGCCAGCAGCCTGGGACAGATAAACACTGAAGCTTTCTTT; CDR3aa: CASSLGQINTEAFF
abundance: -; v_gene: TRBV3-1; d_gene: -; j_gene: TRBJ2-2; CDR3nt: TGTGCCAGCAGCCCCCGACAGTTTTGGGGCACCGGGGAGCTGTTTTTT; CDR3aa: CASSPRQFWGTGELFF
abundance: once; v_gene: TRBV28; d_gene: -; j_gene: TRBJ1-5; CDR3nt: TGTGCCAGCAGTTTAATGGGGGGGTATCAGCCCCAGCATTTT; CDR3aa: CASSLMGGYQPQHF
abundance: few; v_gene: TRBV29-1; d_gene: -; j_gene: TRBJ2-1; CDR3nt: TGCAGCGTGGGCTCAGCCAACTCCTACAATGAGCAGTTCTTC; CDR3aa: CSVGSANSYNEQFF
abundance: few; v_gene: TRBV18; d_gene: -; j_gene: TRBJ2-3; CDR3nt: TGTGCCAGCTCACCACCGATGGGTAGCACAGATACGCAGTATTTT; CDR3aa: CASSPPMGSTDTQYF
abundance: many; v_gene: TRBV3-1; d_gene: -; j_gene: TRBJ1-5; CDR3nt: TGTGCCAGCAGCCCCTACGGTCAGCCCCAGCATTTT; CDR3aa: CASSPYGQPQHF
abundance: -; v_gene: TRBV7-2; d_gene: TRBD1; j_gene: TRBJ2-3; CDR3nt: TGTGCCAGCAGCAAGGGACAGGGAACTAGGACAGATACGCAGTATTTT; CDR3aa: CASSKGQGTRTDTQYF
abundance: few; v_gene: TRBV9; d_gene: TRBD1; j_gene: TRBJ1-6; CDR3nt: TGTGCCAGCAGCGTATCGCCGGGACAGGGTTCACCCCTCCACTTT; CDR3aa: CASSVSPGQGSPLHF
abundance: -; v_gene: TRBV20-1; d_gene: -; j_gene: TRBJ1-2; CDR3nt: TGCAGTGCTAGAGGAGGGAAGACAGGCAATGGCTACACCTTC; CDR3aa: CSARGGKTGNGYTF
abundance: few; v_gene: TRBV5-1; d_gene: -; j_gene: TRBJ2-7; CDR3nt: TGCGCCAGCAGCTTGAGGGGGGACTCCTACGAGCAGTACTTC; CDR3aa: CASSLRGDSYEQYF
abundance: few; v_gene: TRBV7-9; d_gene: -; j_gene: TRBJ1-6; CDR3nt: TGTGCCAGCAGCCCCAACAGGGTTCGCTCACCCCTCCACTTT; CDR3aa: CASSPNRVRSPLHF
abundance: few; v_gene: TRBV14; d_gene: -; j_gene: TRBJ2-3; CDR3nt: TGTGCCAGCAGCCAAGAGTGGGCGGGTGGCACAGATACGCAGTATTTT; CDR3aa: CASSQEWAGGTDTQYF
abundance: few; v_gene: TRBV2; d_gene: -; j_gene: TRBJ2-7; CDR3nt: TGTGCCAGCAGTGAAGTCGGAAGGTCCTACGAGCAGTACTTC; CDR3aa: CASSEVGRSYEQYF
abundance: few; v_gene: TRBV20-1; d_gene: -; j_gene: TRBJ2-7; CDR3nt: TGCAGTGCTAGAGCTTTTGGCTACCGCTCCTACGAGCAGTACTTC; CDR3aa: CSARAFGYRSYEQYF
abundance: few; v_gene: TRBV6-2/TRBV6-3; d_gene: -; j_gene: TRBJ2-7; CDR3nt: TGTGCCAGCAGTTATAGGGAACTCTACGAGCAGTACTTC; CDR3aa: CASSYRELYEQYF
abundance: -; v_gene: TRBV20-1; d_gene: -; j_gene: TRBJ2-7; CDR3nt: TGCAGTGGCACCCCGGGGCCAAGGGAGCAGTACTTC; CDR3aa: CSGTPGPREQYF
abundance: few; v_gene: TRBV20-1; d_gene: -; j_gene: TRBJ2-1; CDR3nt: TGCAGTGCTTCTATTCGTGCAGGCTCCTACAATGAGCAGTTCTTC; CDR3aa: CSASIRAGSYNEQFF
abundance: many; v_gene: TRBV5-1; d_gene: TRBD1; j_gene: TRBJ2-2; CDR3nt: TGCGCCAGCAGCTTGGGAGGACAGGGCCCCGGGGAGCTGTTTTTT; CDR3aa: CASSLGGQGPGELFF
abundance: few; v_gene: TRBV7-9; d_gene: -; j_gene: TRBJ2-7; CDR3nt: TGTGCCAGCAGCCTCGGAATCAACGCCTACGAGCAGTACTTC; CDR3aa: CASSLGINAYEQYF
abundance: few; v_gene: TRBV4-3; d_gene: TRBD1; j_gene: TRBJ1-4; CDR3nt: TGCGCCAGCAGCCAATTTTCGACAGGGGAGGGTGAAAAACTGTTTTTT; CDR3aa: CASSQFSTGEGEKLFF
abundance: many; v_gene: TRBV29-1; d_gene: TRBD2; j_gene: TRBJ2-7; CDR3nt: TGCAGCGTTGAGGGCACTAGCGGTGGCTGGGAGCAGTACTTC; CDR3aa: CSVEGTSGGWEQYF
abundance: many; v_gene: TRBV9; d_gene: -; j_gene: TRBJ2-1; CDR3nt: TGTGCCAGCAGCGGTCTCGAGGGCCTAAGCAATGAGCAGTTCTTC; CDR3aa: CASSGLEGLSNEQFF
abundance: -; v_gene: TRBV12-3/TRBV12-4; d_gene: -; j_gene: TRBJ2-2; CDR3nt: TGTGCCAGCAGTTTATTCCAGTCCACCGGGGAGCTGTTTTTT; CDR3aa: CASSLFQSTGELFF
abundance: -; v_gene: TRBV12-3/TRBV12-4; d_gene: -; j_gene: TRBJ1-3; CDR3nt: TGTGCCAGCAGTCAAACCCGGCTGCCTGGAAACACCATATATTTT; CDR3aa: CASSQTRLPGNTIYF
abundance: -; v_gene: TRBV4-3; d_gene: -; j_gene: TRBJ1-4; CDR3nt: TGCGCCAGCAGCCCAGAACTTCGGGGGGAACTGTTTTTT; CDR3aa: CASSPELRGELFF
abundance: few; v_gene: TRBV12-3/TRBV12-4; d_gene: TRBD2; j_gene: TRBJ2-4; CDR3nt: TGTGCCAGCAGCTCGGGACTAGCGGGGGAAAACATTCAGTACTTC; CDR3aa: CASSSGLAGENIQYF
abundance: many; v_gene: TRBV28; d_gene: -; j_gene: TRBJ2-7; CDR3nt: TGTGCCAGCAGTTTAGGACGGTCAAGGGAGCAGTACTTC; CDR3aa: CASSLGRSREQYF
abundance: -; v_gene: TRBV15; d_gene: TRBD2; j_gene: TRBJ2-3; CDR3nt: TGTGCCACCAGCAGAAGAGCGGGACTAGCGGGATTCAAAGGGATAACGGCAGATACGCAGTATTTT; CDR3aa: CATSRRAGLAGFKGITADTQYF
abundance: few; v_gene: TRBV5-1; d_gene: TRBD1; j_gene: TRBJ1-1; CDR3nt: TGCGCCAGCAGCCCTGGACAGGGGGAGAACACTGAAGCTTTCTTT; CDR3aa: CASSPGQGENTEAFF
abundance: -; v_gene: TRBV24-1; d_gene: -; j_gene: TRBJ2-7; CDR3nt: TGTGCCACCAGTGATTCCGGCGGCTCCTACGAGCAGTACTTC; CDR3aa: CATSDSGGSYEQYF
abundance: -; v_gene: TRBV7-2; d_gene: -; j_gene: TRBJ2-7; CDR3nt: TGTGCCAGCAGCTCTCTGGCCCTCGAGCAGTACTTC; CDR3aa: CASSSLALEQYF
abundance: many; v_gene: TRBV20-1; d_gene: -; j_gene: TRBJ1-2; CDR3nt: TGCAGTGTCCATGACTATGGCTACACCTTC; CDR3aa: CSVHDYGYTF
abundance: -; v_gene: TRBV7-8; d_gene: -; j_gene: TRBJ1-5; CDR3nt: TGTGCCAGCAGCTTAGCCAAGGGAATAGGGAATCAGCCCCAGCATTTT; CDR3aa: CASSLAKGIGNQPQHF
abundance: many; v_gene: TRBV6-5; d_gene: TRBD1; j_gene: TRBJ1-1; CDR3nt: TGTGCCAGCAGTTACTCGAGTTGGTGGACAGGGGAGAACACTGAAGCTTTCTTT; CDR3aa: CASSYSSWWTGENTEAFF
abundance: -; v_gene: TRBV6-1; d_gene: -; j_gene: TRBJ2-7; CDR3nt: TGTGCCAGCAGTGTGTCACAGCCCTCCTACGAGCAGTACTTC; CDR3aa: CASSVSQPSYEQYF
abundance: few; v_gene: TRBV7-9; d_gene: -; j_gene: TRBJ2-5; CDR3nt: TGTGCCAGCAGCTTAGCGGGCGGGGCAGAGACCCAGTACTTC; CDR3aa: CASSLAGGAETQYF
abundance: -; v_gene: TRBV20-1; d_gene: -; j_gene: TRBJ2-5; CDR3nt: TGCAGTGGTTTGGGCCGGGAGACCCAGTACTTC; CDR3aa: CSGLGRETQYF
abundance: -; v_gene: TRBV6-2/TRBV6-3; d_gene: TRBD2; j_gene: TRBJ2-3; CDR3nt: TGTGCCAGCAGACGACTAGCGGGAGATACGCAGTATTTT; CDR3aa: CASRRLAGDTQYF